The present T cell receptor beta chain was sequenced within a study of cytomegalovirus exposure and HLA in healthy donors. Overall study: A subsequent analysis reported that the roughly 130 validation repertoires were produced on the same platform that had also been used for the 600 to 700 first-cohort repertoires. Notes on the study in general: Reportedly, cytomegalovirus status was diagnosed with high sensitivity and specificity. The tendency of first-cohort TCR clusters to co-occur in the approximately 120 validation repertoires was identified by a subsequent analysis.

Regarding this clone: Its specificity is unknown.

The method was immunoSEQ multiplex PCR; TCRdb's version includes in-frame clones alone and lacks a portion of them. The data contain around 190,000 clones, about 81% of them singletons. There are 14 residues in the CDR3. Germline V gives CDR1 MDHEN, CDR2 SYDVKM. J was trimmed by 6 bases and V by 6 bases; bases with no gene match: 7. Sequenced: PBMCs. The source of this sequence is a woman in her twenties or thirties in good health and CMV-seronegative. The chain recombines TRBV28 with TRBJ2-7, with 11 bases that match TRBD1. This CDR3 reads CASSTRTGGGEQYF. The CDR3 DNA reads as TGTGCCAGCAGCACCCGGACAGGGGGCGGCGAGCAGTACTTC.